Below, one T cell receptor (beta chain) is given with its context. What it binds is unknown. CDR3 length equals 15 residues. The germline V and J ends were trimmed by 0 bases and 2 bases, with 11 bases remaining between them. From germline, CDR1 is LGHNA and CDR2 YSLEER. The source of the sample is a study of T cells after yellow fever vaccination. Points from the study as a whole: CD4 and CD8 compartments shared a small share of clonotypes.

In TCRdb, the 5' RACE reads were re-called with MiXCR into one record per CDR3 protein. The sample lists 500,000 to 650,000 distinct CDR3 sequences, roughly 14% occurring once. Specimen: PBMCs, collected on the day of the yellow fever booster vaccination. The clonotype comes from a man aged 25-40 years who received the YFV17D yellow fever vaccine. The J gene is TRBJ2-7, the V gene TRBV4-3, with TRBD1 as a possible D gene (5 bases). The CDR3 here is CASSQELDRAYEQYF. The CDR3, as DNA: TGCGCCAGCAGCCAAGAATTAGACAGAGCCTACGAGCAGTACTTC.